The 27 T cell receptor beta chains below come from one sample, sequenced in a study of identical twins. TCRdb redid the calling of the 5' RACE reads with MiXCR, one entry per CDR3 protein. In the table there are 640,000 or so distinct CDR3 sequences, 5.5% to 6.5% of which are singletons. Input material: naive T cells sorted from blood. Receptors originate from a man younger than 35 in good health.

There are a few counts of this clonotype. This chain's CDR3 is CASSLSSNTPHEQFF. CDR3 nucleotide sequence: TGTGCCAGCAGCTTATCGTCAAACACCCCCCATGAGCAGTTCTTC. The gene calls are TRBV7-3 and TRBJ2-1; D remains ambiguous. V dropped 2 bases and J dropped 8 bases, with 16 bases sitting between them. Germline V gene data show CDR1 as SGHTA and CDR2 as FQGTGA. The CDR3 has 15 amino acids.

The V call is TRBV28, the J call TRBJ2-1, with D unresolved. The V end lost 5 bases, the J end lost 8 bases, and 7 bases lay between the germline ends. Germline loops: CDR1 MDHEN, CDR2 SYDVKM. This CDR3 has 11 residues. In nucleotides, the CDR3 is TGTGCCAGCAGTCGTTACTATGAGCAGTTCTTC. Translating gives CASSRYYEQFF.

This clonotype was detected ten times or more. The rearrangement links TRBV7-9 to TRBJ2-2; D remains ambiguous. Germline assignment: CDR1 SEHNR and CDR2 FQNEAQ (reference sequence). V shed 6 bases and J shed 9 bases, with 14 bases lying between them. This CDR3 spans 13 amino acids. The CDR3 DNA reads TGTGCCAGCAGGGACCTAGGTCCTCGGGAGCTGTTTTTT. Encoded protein: CASRDLGPRELFF.

At least ten counts were recorded for this clonotype. This sequence joins TRBV4-1 and TRBJ1-1, with D tentatively TRBD1 (5 bases). V was cut by 4 bases and J by 6 bases, with 12 bases left in between. CDR1 and CDR2 from the germline V gene are MGHRA and YSYEKL. The CDR3 length is 13 residues. Here the CDR3 DNA reads TGCGCCAGCAGCCCCCCGAGGGGTGCTGAAGCTTTCTTT. Protein: CASSPPRGAEAFF.

This clonotype occurred many times. The chain employs TRBV29-1 and TRBJ2-3, with D maybe TRBD2 (6 bases). Germline V gene sequence: CDR1 SQVTM, CDR2 ANQGSEA. V shed 3 bases and J shed 2 bases, with 21 bases lying between them. The CDR3 loop spans 17 amino acids. CDR3 loop: CSVDGSGGAQHTDTQYF. In nucleotides, the CDR3 is TGCAGCGTTGATGGGAGCGGAGGGGCCCAACACACAGATACGCAGTATTTT.

The V and J genes are TRBV5-5 and TRBJ2-3, with 7 bases identical to TRBD1. CDR1 is SGHKS and CDR2 is YYEKEE in the germline V gene (reference sequence). The CDR3 has 16 residues. V shed 4 bases, J shed 2 bases, and the junction held 10 bases outside the gene matches. The CDR3 sequence is CASSRWTRGNTDTQYF. Here the CDR3 DNA reads TGTGCCAGCAGCCGATGGACCAGGGGGAACACAGATACGCAGTATTTT.

CDR3: CATSTGTSAFF. DNA for the CDR3: TGTGCCACCAGTACAGGGACTTCAGCTTTCTTT. The chain is built from TRBV24-1 and TRBJ1-1, with D possibly being TRBD1 (6 bases). The CDR3 has 11 amino acids. Germline V CDR1 and CDR2: KGHDR, SFDVKD. V was trimmed by 6 bases and J by 10 bases, leaving 11 bases between them.

This chain links TRBV20-1 with TRBJ2-7, with TRBD2 matching over 12 bases. With V trimmed by 6 bases and J by 0 bases, 6 bases remained unmatched. CDR1 and CDR2 (germline): DFQATT, SNEGSKA (reference sequence). The CDR3 has 15 amino acids. CDR3 loop: CSARRTSGNSYEQYF. The CDR3 DNA follows: TGCAGTGCCCGGAGGACTAGCGGGAACTCCTACGAGCAGTACTTC.

Regarding this clonotype: Because the CDR3 is missing its conserved closing phenylalanine or tryptophan, this is likely a read error. The gene calls are TRBV5-4 and TRBJ2-5; D is undetermined. Germline V CDR1 and CDR2: SGHNT, YYREEE (reference sequence). V lost 0 bases and J lost 1, with 1 base in between. This CDR3 contains 12 residues. The chain's CDR3 is CASSLAQETQYY. The CDR3 DNA is TGTGCCAGCAGCTTGGCCCAAGAGACCCAGTACTAC.

On this clonotype itself: This may come from a read error, since a much larger clone is one base off. The chain carries TRBV29-1 and TRBJ2-2; D gene unclear. This CDR3 has 15 residues. Germline CDR1 reads SQVTM; CDR2 reads ANQGSEA. V was trimmed by 1 base and J by 6 bases, leaving 15 bases between them. Here the CDR3 reads CSVEVRFLGSGELFF. In nucleotides, the CDR3 is TGCAGCGTTGAAGTTCGGTTTTTGGGGTCCGGGGAGCTGTTTTTT.

This clonotype was detected a few times. The chain combines TRBV7-9 with TRBJ1-3, with D possibly being TRBD1 (5 bases). Germline CDR1 and CDR2: SEHNR and FQNEAQ (reference sequence). V lost 0 bases and J lost 10, with 16 bases in between. The CDR3 totals 15 residues. The CDR3 DNA reads TGTGCCAGCAGCTTAGCCGGGACCGATCGCTCGACCATATATTTT. It is translated as CASSLAGTDRSTIYF. Variable domain in full (rest from reference TRBV7-9 and TRBJ1-3): DTGVSQNPRHKITKRGQNVTFRCDPISEHNRLYWYRQTLGQGPEFLTYFQNEAQLEKSRLLSDRFSAERPKGSFSTLEIQRTEQGDSAMYLCASSLAGTDRSTIYFGEGSWLTVV.

The sample holds many counts of this clonotype. This sequence joins TRBV4-1 and TRBJ2-7; 11 bases are shared with TRBD2. Germline V gives CDR1 MGHRA, CDR2 YSYEKL. V was pared by 5 bases and J by 3 bases, with 6 bases of the junction left unmatched. The length of the CDR3 is 15 residues. Written as DNA, the CDR3 is TGCGCCAGCAGCAAACCGGGACTAGCGGTCTACGAGCAGTACTTC. It is translated as CASSKPGLAVYEQYF.

On this clonotype: A junction boundary mismatches the germline segment, possibly from a read error. The chain employs TRBV27 and TRBJ2-7; TRBD1 aligns across 11 bases. The CDR3 extends over 11 amino acids. CDR1 is MNHEY and CDR2 is SMNVEV in the germline V gene (reference sequence). The CDR3 DNA reads TGTGCCAGATGTAACATCGGGACAGGGGGGTTT. Protein product: CARCNIGTGGF.

The CDR3 bases are TGCAGTGCTCAGAGAAGGGACAGGGGGCTTTTATTCAATCAGCCCCAGCATTTT. Translation gives CSAQRRDRGLLFNQPQHF. The chain combines TRBV20-1 with TRBJ1-5; 12 positions agree with TRBD1. The CDR3 loop spans 18 amino acids. Germline lookup yields CDR1 DFQATT and CDR2 SNEGSKA (reference sequence). J gave up 3 bases and V 5 bases, and 14 bases lay outside the gene matches.

This clonotype was counted between two and nine times. This chain joins TRBV20-1 and TRBJ2-3, with D maybe TRBD2 (7 bases). The CDR3 length is 18 residues. CDR1 is DFQATT, CDR2 SNEGSKA, per germline (reference sequence). The CDR3 coding sequence is TGCAGGGCGGTGTCCGGGATTCCGGGGGGCGCTAACACAGATACGCAGTATTTT. It specifies CRAVSGIPGGANTDTQYF.

This clonotype occurred a few times. V and J are TRBV27 and TRBJ2-2; D not certain. Trimming took off 2 bases at V and 3 bases at J, with 13 bases between the two ends. This CDR3 contains 16 residues. Germline loops: CDR1 MNHEY, CDR2 SMNVEV (reference sequence). CDR3 region: CASSLEIAAHTGELFF. CDR3 bases: TGTGCCAGCAGTTTAGAGATCGCAGCTCACACCGGGGAGCTGTTTTTT.

This clonotype occurred many times. The genes are TRBV11-2 and TRBJ2-1; the match to TRBD2 covers 8 bases. V lost 0 bases and J lost 7; bases outside the gene matches: 5. From germline, CDR1 is SGHAT and CDR2 FQNNGV. The length of the CDR3 is 15 residues. The DNA of the CDR3 is TGTGCCAGCAGCTTAGAGGGCGGCGGGGGGAATGAGCAGTTCTTC. It codes for CASSLEGGGGNEQFF.

This clonotype was observed a few times. V and J are TRBV5-1 and TRBJ2-5; D remains ambiguous. With 4 bases removed from V and 3 bases from J, the gap between germline ends came to 13 bases. Germline CDR1 and CDR2: SGHRS and YFSETQ. There are 14 residues in the CDR3. The CDR3 here is CASSLDVRKETQYF. DNA of the CDR3: TGCGCCAGCAGCCTGGACGTGCGGAAAGAGACCCAGTACTTC.

This clonotype was observed many times. A much larger clone differs from this one at a single base, so this may be a read error. The chain carries TRBV7-3 and TRBJ2-7; 8 nucleotides align to TRBD1. The CDR3 is 13 residues long. From germline, CDR1 is SGHTA and CDR2 FQGTGA. V was pared by 5 bases and J by 5 bases, with 5 bases of the junction left unmatched. DNA for the CDR3: TGTGCCAGCAGCCCCAGGACAGGGAACGAGCAGTACTTC. Translation: CASSPRTGNEQYF.

The chain couples TRBV6-4 to TRBJ2-7, with TRBD2 identical over 7 bases. The V gene end was trimmed by 0 bases and the J gene end by 6 bases; junction bases not matched to a gene: 8. The CDR3 sequence is 15 residues long. Germline CDR1 MRHNA, CDR2 SNTAGT. The CDR3 region has the DNA TGTGCCAGCAGTGACTCTCCCGGGAGGATAGGCGAGCAGTACTTC. Translated: CASSDSPGRIGEQYF.

This clonotype was seen a few times. The chain joins TRBV5-1 to TRBJ2-7; D is uncertain. In germline, CDR1 is SGHRS, CDR2 YFSETQ. The CDR3 has 15 residues. The ends were cut back, 0 bases at V and 1 base at J, with 11 bases in the middle. The CDR3 DNA reads TGCGCCAGCAGCTTGGCCTCAGGAGCATCCTACGAGCAGTACTTC. Amino acids: CASSLASGASYEQYF. The full variable domain, in which reference TRBV5-1 and TRBJ2-7 provide the parts outside the CDR3, is KAGVTQTPRYLIKTRGQQVTLSCSPISGHRSVSWYQQTPGQGLQFLFEYFSETQRNKGNFPGRFSGRQFSNSRSEMNVSTLELGDSALYLCASSLASGASYEQYFGPGTRLTVT.

In regard to this clonotype: A much larger clonotype is one base distant, so this may be a read error. The V call is TRBV29-1, the J call TRBJ2-2; the D gene is possibly TRBD2 (5 bases). CDR1 is SQVTM and CDR2 is ANQGSEA in the germline V gene. CDR3 size: 12 residues. CDR3 nucleotide sequence: TGCAGCGTTCCCAGTTACACCGGGGAGCTGTGTTTT. It codes for CSVPSYTGELCF.

This clonotype was detected ten times or more. The CDR3, as DNA: TGCAGTGCTAGAGTAGCCGCAGATTCACCCCTCCACTTT. This sequence encodes CSARVAADSPLHF. The chain joins TRBV20-1 to TRBJ1-6; D is uncertain. Germline V gives CDR1 DFQATT, CDR2 SNEGSKA (reference sequence). The CDR3 is 13 amino acids. Trimming pared 1 base from V and 8 bases from J, leaving 9 bases between.

This clonotype was counted ten times or more. V is TRBV12-3 or TRBV12-4 and J is TRBJ2-3; 9 nucleotides align to TRBD2. The trim removed 2 bases at V and 6 bases at J, leaving 6 bases unmatched. CDR3 length: 15 residues. CDR3 DNA sequence: TGTGCCAGCAGTTTACGTAGCGGGAGTATGGATACGCAGTATTTT. The encoded protein is CASSLRSGSMDTQYF.

This clonotype was detected many times. The genes are TRBV18 and TRBJ1-1, with D perhaps TRBD1 (5 bases). Trimming left V 5 bases short and J 4 bases short, with 11 bases between. Germline CDR1 reads KGHSH; CDR2 reads LQKENI. The CDR3 is made up of 13 amino acids. CDR3 in DNA: TGTGCCAGCTCAGCCACCGGGGCCACTGAAGCTTTCTTT. Protein sequence: CASSATGATEAFF.

This clonotype was seen a few times. CDR3 sequence (DNA): TGTGCCAGCAGTGAATGGGCTAGCGGGAGGCCACAGGAGTTCTTC. Protein: CASSEWASGRPQEFF. This chain uses TRBV6-1 with TRBJ2-1; 11 nucleotides line up with TRBD2. In germline, CDR1 is MNHNS, CDR2 SASEGT. CDR3 length: 15 amino acids. V shed 2 bases and J 14 bases; nucleotides not matched to a gene: 11.

This clonotype occurred many times. CDR3 bases: TGCAGCGTTAGGGACAGGGGAAACTACGAGCAGTACTTC. Encoded protein: CSVRDRGNYEQYF. The V and J genes are TRBV29-1 and TRBJ2-7; 10 nucleotides line up with TRBD1. The CDR3 sequence is 13 residues long. Losses at the gene ends were 5 bases for V and 3 bases for J; bases not matched to a gene: 4. Germline V gene data show CDR1 as SQVTM and CDR2 as ANQGSEA.